These 7 T cell receptor beta chains were sequenced from one sample in a study of blood T cell repertoires in COVID-19. Clones were sequenced by immunoSEQ multiplex PCR, and TCRdb holds only the in-frame ones, with some missing. The sample carries over 30,000 clones, roughly 90% recorded once. The sample consisted of peripheral blood. These receptors were obtained from a human donor in a cohort sampled during active COVID-19.

The rearrangement links TRBV18 to TRBJ2-1, with 7 bases matching TRBD2. Germline V gene data show CDR1 as KGHSH and CDR2 as LQKENI. The length of the CDR3 is 15 residues. The V segment lost 3 bases and the J segment 6 bases; nucleotides outside the gene matches: 8. Here the CDR3 reads CASSPRTSRINEQFF. The CDR3 nucleotides read TGTGCCAGCTCACCCCGGACTAGTAGGATCAATGAGCAGTTCTTC.

For the CDR3, the DNA is TGTGCCACCAGCCGGCAGGGGGTGGCTGAAGCTTTCTTT. It specifies CATSRQGVAEAFF. The V gene is TRBV15, the J gene TRBJ1-1; 7 nucleotides match TRBD1. The V gene end was trimmed by 5 bases and the J gene end by 6 bases; junction bases not matched to a gene: 6. The CDR3 is 13 amino acids. Germline lookup yields CDR1 LNHNV and CDR2 YYDKDF (reference sequence).

This chain links TRBV6-7 with TRBJ2-7; 11 bases agree with TRBD2. TRBV6-7 is an ORF, and what it does is uncertain. CDR3 size: 16 residues. V lost 9 bases, J lost 4 bases, and 14 bases stayed unmatched. The CDR3, as DNA: TGTGCCAGGAGGGGGCTAGCGGGAGGAAGGGAGTACGAGCAGTACTTC. It specifies CARRGLAGGREYEQYF.

This chain links TRBV19 with TRBJ1-1, with 7 bases matching TRBD1. J lost 4 bases, V lost 4 bases, and 6 bases had no gene match. This CDR3 region has 14 residues. CDR1 LNHDA and CDR2 SQIVND come from the germline V gene (reference sequence). The CDR3 DNA is TGTGCCAGTAGTAGCCGGCAGGGGGGCACTGAAGCTTTCTTT. The encoded protein is CASSSRQGGTEAFF.

The chain uses TRBV9 and TRBJ1-4, with 10 bases identical to TRBD1. From germline, CDR1 is SGDLS and CDR2 YYNGEE. The J segment lost 7 bases and the V segment lost 4 bases, leaving 7 bases of the junction unmatched. The CDR3 totals 15 residues. The CDR3 DNA reads as TGTGCCAGCAGCCCCCAGACAGGGGGCGGTGAAAAACTGTTTTTT. It is translated as CASSPQTGGGEKLFF.

The V call is TRBV28, the J call TRBJ2-4; D gene ambiguous. This CDR3 has 14 amino acids. V lost 2 bases to trimming and J lost 0 bases, with 5 bases between them. Germline V gene data show CDR1 as MDHEN and CDR2 as SYDVKM. The CDR3 DNA reads as TGTGCCAGCAGTTTACTACTAGCCAAAAACATTCAGTACTTC. It translates to CASSLLLAKNIQYF.

This chain's CDR3 is CASSAQGRSDGYTF. The CDR3 DNA reads TGTGCCAGCAGCGCACAGGGAAGGTCTGATGGCTACACCTTC. V is TRBV2 and J is TRBJ1-2; a weak D match, TRBD1 (6 bases). With 6 bases removed from V and 6 bases from J, the gap between germline ends came to 17 bases. The CDR3 loop spans 14 amino acids. Germline CDR1 and CDR2: SNHLY and FYNNEI.